The entry that follows covers one T cell receptor beta chain sequence. Data came from immunoSEQ multiplex PCR; TCRdb stores just in-frame clones and leaves some out. The top ten clones hold 1.1% of a sample with roughly 150,000 clones, about 83% of them seen once. This entry is derived from a study of T cell responses to AZD1222 COVID-19 vaccine. The V end lost 5 bases, the J end lost 1 base, and 11 bases lay between the germline ends. CDR3 length: 15 residues. CDR1 is SGHVS, CDR2 FQNEAQ, per germline. Specimen: peripheral blood, collected 28 days after the second AZD1222 dose. The chain combines TRBV7-8 with TRBJ2-2, with a tentative D call TRBD1 (6 bases). The receptor was isolated from an adult who received the AZD1222 COVID-19 vaccine. In DNA form, the CDR3 reads TGTGCCAGCAGCCTAGGACAGTGGAACACCGGGGAGCTGTTTTTT. It is translated as CASSLGQWNTGELFF.